This is a list of T cell receptor beta chains from one sample in a study of blood T cell repertoires in COVID-19. TCRdb's copy holds only in-frame clones and misses some; the assay was immunoSEQ multiplex PCR. The sample consists of about 60,000 clones, roughly 79% of them appearing once. The sample consisted of peripheral blood. All receptors derive from a man aged 55 to 70 with acute or convalescent COVID-19. Each CDR3 is given with its conserved first and last residue. Fields, in order: J gene, clone size, V gene, D gene, CDR3 protein, CDR3 DNA. A D gene is named only where the DNA matches it firmly. For some rows the clone size is stated as once, few or many, or as a class when expanded; others skip it.

TRBJ2-3,few,TRBV7-9,TRBD2,CASSSSGGITDTQYF,TGTGCCAGCAGCTCTAGCGGGGGAATCACAGATACGCAGTATTTT
TRBJ1-2,once,TRBV6-5,TRBD1,CASSYFGQGYGYTF,TGTGCCAGCAGCTATTTCGGACAGGGGTATGGCTACACCTTC
TRBJ2-7,.,TRBV29-1,.,CTAGGVDEQYF,TGCACCGCAGGGGGGGTCGACGAGCAGTACTTC
TRBJ1-1,.,TRBV11-2,TRBD1,CASSTGQGGYTEAFF,TGTGCCAGCAGCACCGGACAGGGAGGGTACACTGAAGCTTTCTTT
TRBJ1-2,.,TRBV19,TRBD1,CASSRQGSSGYTF,TGTGCCAGTTCCCGACAGGGTTCTAGTGGCTACACCTTC
TRBJ2-1,.,TRBV7-3,.,CASSLSAGANNEQFF,TGTGCCAGCAGCTTATCGGCGGGGGCAAACAATGAGCAGTTCTTC
TRBJ2-3,.,TRBV5-1,.,CASSLDTGTDTQYF,TGCGCCAGCAGCTTGGATACAGGGACAGATACGCAGTATTTT
TRBJ2-1,.,TRBV24-1,.,CATSDPTGSLEQFF,TGTGCCACCAGTGATCCGACCGGGAGCCTCGAGCAGTTCTTC
TRBJ2-3,few,TRBV6-5,.,CASSSRQFSTDTQYF,TGTGCCAGCAGTTCCCGACAGTTCAGCACAGATACGCAGTATTTT
TRBJ1-5,.,TRBV6-6,.,CASSYSVRVQPQHF,TGTGCCAGCAGTTACTCGGTCAGGGTGCAGCCCCAGCATTTT
TRBJ1-3,once,TRBV5-1,.,CASSTWTDGNTIYF,TGCGCCAGCAGCACATGGACAGATGGAAACACCATATATTTT
TRBJ2-3,.,TRBV6-2/TRBV6-3,TRBD2,CASSRGGPPDTQYF,TGTGCCAGCAGCCGGGGGGGCCCCCCAGATACGCAGTATTTT
TRBJ2-2,.,TRBV9,.,CASSISWTAGNTGELFF,TGTGCCAGCAGCATTTCCTGGACAGCCGGGAACACCGGGGAGCTGTTTTTT
TRBJ1-6,.,TRBV11-3,.,CASSTGEQNSPLHF,TGTGCCAGCAGCACGGGGGAACAGAATTCACCCCTCCACTTT
TRBJ1-2,.,TRBV6-5,.,CASSWDFLYGYTF,TGTGCCAGCAGTTGGGACTTCCTTTATGGCTACACCTTC
TRBJ1-2,once,TRBV27,.,CASSPDIYGYTF,TGTGCCAGCAGTCCAGACATTTATGGCTACACCTTC
TRBJ1-4,.,TRBV5-5,.,CASSLGVSGLANEKLFF,TGTGCCAGCAGCTTGGGTGTCTCGGGACTAGCTAATGAAAAACTGTTTTTT